This paragraph reports one T cell receptor (beta chain). The data derive from a study of blood T cell repertoires in COVID-19. In the original processing: Nucleated cell counts were estimated from reference gene primer amplification. Measured with immunoSEQ multiplex PCR; TCRdb has only the in-frame clones, and not every one. From that table come the V and J calls and clone size; the DNA was used to work out D and trimming. The table lists 110,000 or so clones, approximately 81% of them singletons. The sample consisted of peripheral blood. The receptor comes from a human donor in a cohort sampled during active COVID-19.

The DNA of the CDR3 is TGTGCCAGCAGACCCACTAGAGGACAGTACAATGAGCAGTTCTTC. It specifies CASRPTRGQYNEQFF. The gene calls are TRBV6-5 and TRBJ2-1, with D possibly TRBD1 on 6 matching bases. Germline CDR1 and CDR2: MNHEY and SVGAGI. Trimming cost V 6 bases and J 4 bases, with 16 bases left between them. The CDR3 extends over 15 amino acids.